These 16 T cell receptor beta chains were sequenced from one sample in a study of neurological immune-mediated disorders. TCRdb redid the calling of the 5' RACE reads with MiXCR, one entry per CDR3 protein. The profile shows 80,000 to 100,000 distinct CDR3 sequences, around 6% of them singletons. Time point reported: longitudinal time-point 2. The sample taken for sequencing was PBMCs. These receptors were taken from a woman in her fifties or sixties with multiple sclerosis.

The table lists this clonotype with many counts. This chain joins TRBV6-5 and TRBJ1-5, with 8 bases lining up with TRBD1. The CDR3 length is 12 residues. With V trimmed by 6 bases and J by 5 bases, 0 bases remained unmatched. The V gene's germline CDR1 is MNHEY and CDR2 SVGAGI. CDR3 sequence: CASRQGDQPQHF. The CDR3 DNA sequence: TGTGCCAGCAGACAGGGGGATCAGCCCCAGCATTTT.

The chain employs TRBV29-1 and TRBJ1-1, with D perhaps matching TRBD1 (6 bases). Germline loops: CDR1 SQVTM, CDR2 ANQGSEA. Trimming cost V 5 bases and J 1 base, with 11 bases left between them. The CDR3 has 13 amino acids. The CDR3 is CSVYADRNTEAFF. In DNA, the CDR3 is TGCAGCGTTTACGCGGACAGGAACACTGAAGCTTTCTTT.

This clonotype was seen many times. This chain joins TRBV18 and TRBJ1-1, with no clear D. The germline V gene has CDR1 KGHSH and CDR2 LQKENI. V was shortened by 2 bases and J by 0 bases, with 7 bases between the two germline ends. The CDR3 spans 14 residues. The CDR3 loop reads CASSPSQMNTEAFF. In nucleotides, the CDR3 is TGTGCCAGCTCACCATCACAAATGAACACTGAAGCTTTCTTT.

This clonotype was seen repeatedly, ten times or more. CDR3 DNA sequence: TGTGCCAGCAGCTCCCCGACCGAAACGACAGATACGCAGTATTTT. This sequence encodes CASSSPTETTDTQYF. V is TRBV6-2 or TRBV6-3 and J is TRBJ2-3; D is unclear. CDR1 MNHEY and CDR2 SVGEGT come from the germline V gene. This CDR3 is 15 amino acids long. The ends were cut back, 6 bases at V and 3 bases at J, with 16 bases in the middle.

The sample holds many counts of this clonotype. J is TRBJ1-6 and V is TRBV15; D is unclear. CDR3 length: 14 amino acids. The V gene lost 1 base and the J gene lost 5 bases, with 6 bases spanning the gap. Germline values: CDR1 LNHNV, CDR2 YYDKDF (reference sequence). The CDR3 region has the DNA TGTGCCACCAGCAGAGCGGTAAATAATTCACCCCTCCACTTT. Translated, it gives CATSRAVNNSPLHF.

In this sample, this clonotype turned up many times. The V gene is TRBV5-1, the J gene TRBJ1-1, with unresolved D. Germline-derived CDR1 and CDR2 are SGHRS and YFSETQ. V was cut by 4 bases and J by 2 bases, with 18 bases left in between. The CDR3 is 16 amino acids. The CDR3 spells CASSLAEGRANTEAFF. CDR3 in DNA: TGCGCCAGCAGCCTGGCAGAGGGTAGGGCTAACACTGAAGCTTTCTTT. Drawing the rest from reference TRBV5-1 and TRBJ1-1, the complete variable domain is KAGVTQTPRYLIKTRGQQVTLSCSPISGHRSVSWYQQTPGQGLQFLFEYFSETQRNKGNFPGRFSGRQFSNSRSEMNVSTLELGDSALYLCASSLAEGRANTEAFFGQGTRLTVV.

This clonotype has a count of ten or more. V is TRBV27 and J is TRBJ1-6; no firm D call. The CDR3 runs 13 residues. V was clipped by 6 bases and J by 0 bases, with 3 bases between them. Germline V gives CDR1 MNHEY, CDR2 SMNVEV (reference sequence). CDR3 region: CASRSSYNSPLHF. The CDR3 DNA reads TGTGCCAGCAGGAGCTCCTATAATTCACCCCTCCACTTT.

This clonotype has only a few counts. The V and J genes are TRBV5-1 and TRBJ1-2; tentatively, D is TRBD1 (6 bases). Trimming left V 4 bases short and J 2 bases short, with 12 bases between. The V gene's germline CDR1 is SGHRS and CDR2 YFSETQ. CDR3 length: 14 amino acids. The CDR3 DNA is TGCGCCAGCAGCGGATCGACAGGAAACTATGGCTACACCTTC. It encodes CASSGSTGNYGYTF.

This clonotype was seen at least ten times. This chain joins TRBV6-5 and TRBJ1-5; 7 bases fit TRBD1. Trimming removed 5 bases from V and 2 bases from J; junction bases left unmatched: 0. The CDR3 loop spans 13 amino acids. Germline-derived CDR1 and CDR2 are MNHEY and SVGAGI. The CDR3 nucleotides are TGTGCCAGCAGTACAGGGGGCAATCAGCCCCAGCATTTT. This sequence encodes CASSTGGNQPQHF.

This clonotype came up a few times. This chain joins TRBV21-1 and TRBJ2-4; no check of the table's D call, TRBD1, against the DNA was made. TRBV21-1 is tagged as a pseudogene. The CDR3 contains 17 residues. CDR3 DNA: TGTGCCAGCAGCAAAGTGGAGACAGGGGATTTCGAGGGCATTCAGTACTTC. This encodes CASSKVETGDFEGIQYF.

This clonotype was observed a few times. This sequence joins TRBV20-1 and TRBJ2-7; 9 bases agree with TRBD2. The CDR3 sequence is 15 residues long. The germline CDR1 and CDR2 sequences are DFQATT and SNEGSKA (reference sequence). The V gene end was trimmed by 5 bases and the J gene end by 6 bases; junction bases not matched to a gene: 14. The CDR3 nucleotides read TGCAGTGCTCTCACCCCCGGGACTAGCAGAGGCGAGCAGTACTTC. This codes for CSALTPGTSRGEQYF.

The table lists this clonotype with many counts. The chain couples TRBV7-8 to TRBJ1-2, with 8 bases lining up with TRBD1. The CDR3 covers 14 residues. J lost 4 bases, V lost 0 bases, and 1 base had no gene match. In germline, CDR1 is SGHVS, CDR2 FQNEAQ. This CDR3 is CASSLAGQVYGYTF. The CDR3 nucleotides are TGTGCCAGCAGCTTAGCGGGACAGGTCTATGGCTACACCTTC.

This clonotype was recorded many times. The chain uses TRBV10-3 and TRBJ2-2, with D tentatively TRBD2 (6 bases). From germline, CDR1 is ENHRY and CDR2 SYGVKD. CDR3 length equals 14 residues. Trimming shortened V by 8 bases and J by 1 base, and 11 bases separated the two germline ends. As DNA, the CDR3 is TGTGCCATCTCGCGGGGCGGGAACACCGGGGAGCTGTTTTTT. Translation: CAISRGGNTGELFF.

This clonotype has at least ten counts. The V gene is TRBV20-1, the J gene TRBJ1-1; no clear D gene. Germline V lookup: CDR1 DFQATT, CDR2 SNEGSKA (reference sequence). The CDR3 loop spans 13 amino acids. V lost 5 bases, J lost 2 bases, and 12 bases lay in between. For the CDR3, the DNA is TGCAGTGCTCCCACCCTACTCAACACTGAAGCTTTCTTT. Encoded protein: CSAPTLLNTEAFF.

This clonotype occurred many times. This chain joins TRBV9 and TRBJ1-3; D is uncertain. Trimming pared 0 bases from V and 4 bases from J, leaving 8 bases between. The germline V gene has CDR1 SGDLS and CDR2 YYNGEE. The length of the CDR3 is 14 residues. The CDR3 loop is CASSVARTGNTIYF. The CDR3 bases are TGTGCCAGCAGCGTAGCCAGGACGGGAAACACCATATATTTT.

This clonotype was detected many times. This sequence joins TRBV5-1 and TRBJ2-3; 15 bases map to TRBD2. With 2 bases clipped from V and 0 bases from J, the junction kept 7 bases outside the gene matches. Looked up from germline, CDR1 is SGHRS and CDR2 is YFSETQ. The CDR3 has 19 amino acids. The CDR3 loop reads CASSFPGLAGGPSTDTQYF. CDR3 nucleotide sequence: TGCGCCAGCAGCTTCCCGGGACTAGCGGGGGGCCCCAGCACAGATACGCAGTATTTT. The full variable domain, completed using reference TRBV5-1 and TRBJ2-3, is KAGVTQTPRYLIKTRGQQVTLSCSPISGHRSVSWYQQTPGQGLQFLFEYFSETQRNKGNFPGRFSGRQFSNSRSEMNVSTLELGDSALYLCASSFPGLAGGPSTDTQYFGPGTRLTVL.